This is a list of T cell receptor beta chains from one sample in a study of technical replicates of blood from a handful of donors. Repertoires were generated with immunoSEQ multiplex PCR, while TCRdb's copy carries only in-frame clones and drops some. The data contain tens of thousands of clones, around nine tenths of them singletons. The material sequenced was T cells isolated from PBMCs. These receptors were obtained from a human donor in good health. Both conserved end residues are part of each CDR3. D genes are given only for firm matches. Not every row has a clone size; where given, it reads once, few, many or a size class.

>TRBV6-1|-|TRBD1|TRBJ2-7
CASSPTGGVGEQYF
TGTGCCAGCAGTCCGACAGGGGGCGTCGGCGAGCAGTACTTC
>TRBV7-2|-|TRBD1|TRBJ1-2
CASTTGLYGYTF
TGTGCCAGCACGACAGGGCTATATGGCTACACCTTC
>TRBV7-9|-|-|TRBJ2-7
CASSSIGGLYEQYF
TGTGCCAGCAGCTCTATCGGGGGGCTCTACGAGCAGTACTTC
>TRBV6-5|-|TRBD2|TRBJ2-1
CASKRERFNEQFF
TGTGCCAGCAAGCGGGAGAGGTTCAATGAGCAGTTCTTC
>TRBV28|-|TRBD1|TRBJ2-7
CASSSGQDDYYEQYF
TGTGCCAGCAGTTCCGGACAGGACGACTACTACGAGCAGTACTTC
>TRBV5-1|-|-|TRBJ1-1
CASSLDTMNTEAFF
TGCGCCAGCAGCTTAGACACAATGAACACTGAAGCTTTCTTT
>TRBV11-2|-|-|TRBJ1-3
CASSPQRNTIYF
TGTGCCAGCAGCCCCCAGCGCAACACCATATATTTT
>TRBV13|-|-|TRBJ1-5
CASSLGHFNQPQHF
TGTGCCAGCAGCTTAGGCCATTTCAATCAGCCCCAGCATTTT
>TRBV7-9|-|-|TRBJ1-2
CASSLRDIWGYTF
TGTGCCAGCAGCTTGAGGGACATCTGGGGCTACACCTTC
>TRBV19|-|TRBD1|TRBJ1-5
CASSPRTGGSNQPQHF
TGTGCCAGTAGTCCTCGGACAGGGGGTAGCAATCAGCCCCAGCATTTT
>TRBV19|-|-|TRBJ1-2
CASSMDMGAQDLRTYGYTF
TGTGCCAGTAGTATGGATATGGGCGCACAGGATTTGAGGACCTATGGCTACACCTTC
>TRBV20-1|-|-|TRBJ1-2
CSAPMRGYTF
TGCAGTGCCCCAATGAGGGGCTACACCTTC
>TRBV5-1|-|TRBD1|TRBJ1-1
CASSSWTGGGPEAFF
TGCGCCAGCAGCTCCTGGACAGGTGGGGGGCCTGAAGCTTTCTTT
>TRBV5-6|-|TRBD1|TRBJ1-2
CASIRQGYGYTF
TGTGCCAGTATTAGACAGGGCTATGGCTACACCTTC
>TRBV27|-|TRBD1|TRBJ1-5
CASSLEGGRGLHQPQHF
TGTGCCAGCAGTTTAGAGGGCGGCAGGGGGCTTCATCAGCCCCAGCATTTT
>TRBV27|-|-|TRBJ1-2
CASSLSLNYGYTF
TGTGCCAGCAGTTTATCCTTAAACTATGGCTACACCTTC
>TRBV9|-|TRBD2|TRBJ2-7
CASSVEAGAGNEQYF
TGTGCCAGCAGCGTAGAGGCGGGAGCAGGGAACGAGCAGTACTTC
>TRBV7-9|-|TRBD2|TRBJ2-1
CASSFLAGNYNEQFF
TGTGCCAGCAGCTTCTTAGCGGGAAATTACAATGAGCAGTTCTTC
>TRBV19|-|TRBD2|TRBJ2-7
CASSLRVSGASYEQYF
TGTGCCAGTAGTCTGCGCGTTAGCGGGGCCTCCTACGAGCAGTACTTC
>TRBV30|-|-|TRBJ2-1
CAWSVGLQIYNEQFF
TGTGCCTGGAGTGTTGGGCTTCAGATCTACAATGAGCAGTTCTTC
>TRBV6-5|-|-|TRBJ2-1
CASRKAESSYNEQFF
TGTGCCAGCAGGAAAGCGGAAAGCTCCTACAATGAGCAGTTCTTC
>TRBV25-1|few|TRBD1|TRBJ1-1
CASSDRQGDAEAFF
TGTGCCAGCAGTGATAGACAGGGCGATGCTGAAGCTTTCTTT
>TRBV28|-|-|TRBJ1-1
CASSPPGGVFTEAFF
TGTGCCAGCAGCCCACCTGGGGGGGTGTTCACTGAAGCTTTCTTT
>TRBV9|-|TRBD1|TRBJ2-5
CASSVDGTGNPTNQETQYF
TGTGCCAGCAGCGTAGACGGGACAGGGAATCCTACCAACCAAGAGACCCAGTACTTC
>TRBV5-1|-|TRBD2|TRBJ2-1
CASRIPGTSRNEQFF
TGCGCCAGCAGGATCCCCGGGACTAGCAGAAATGAGCAGTTCTTC
>TRBV28|-|-|TRBJ2-5
CASSYAVETQYF
TGTGCCAGCAGCTACGCCGTGGAGACCCAGTACTTC
>TRBV4-2|-|TRBD2|TRBJ2-5
CASSQESAGGETQYF
TGTGCCAGCAGCCAAGAATCAGCGGGAGGAGAGACCCAGTACTTC
>TRBV10-3|-|TRBD2|TRBJ2-1
CAISEESGTASGRNEQFF
TGTGCCATCAGTGAGGAGTCTGGGACGGCTAGCGGGAGGAATGAGCAGTTCTTC
>TRBV5-1|-|TRBD1|TRBJ2-6
CASSPGGPSGANVLTF
TGCGCCAGCAGCCCAGGGGGTCCCTCTGGGGCCAACGTCCTGACTTTC
>TRBV7-3|-|-|TRBJ2-2
CASSTTSGELFF
TGTGCCAGCAGCACAACCTCGGGGGAGCTGTTTTTT
>TRBV7-9|-|TRBD2|TRBJ2-4
CASSPGGEGKNIQYF
TGTGCCAGCAGCCCCGGGGGGGAGGGGAAAAACATTCAGTACTTC
>TRBV4-3|-|-|TRBJ2-5
CASSQEVGRGETQYF
TGCGCCAGCAGCCAAGAAGTGGGGCGGGGAGAGACCCAGTACTTC
>TRBV6-5|-|TRBD2|TRBJ2-3
CASSWTGLDTDTQYF
TGTGCCAGCAGTTGGACGGGACTAGACACAGATACGCAGTATTTT
>TRBV6-1|-|-|TRBJ2-7
CASSVTTVYEQYF
TGTGCCAGCAGCGTAACGACAGTTTACGAGCAGTACTTC
>TRBV23-1|-|-|TRBJ2-7
CASSHPTGTTSYEQYF
TGCGCCAGCAGTCACCCCACCGGGACGACTAGCTACGAGCAGTACTTC
>TRBV15|-|TRBD1|TRBJ2-7
CATSRLRTGYEQYF
TGTGCCACCAGCAGACTAAGGACAGGCTACGAGCAGTACTTC
>TRBV28|-|-|TRBJ1-1
CASTLNTEAFF
TGTGCCAGCACTTTGAACACTGAAGCTTTCTTT
>TRBV4-3|-|-|TRBJ2-7
CASSQDGRDEQYF
TGCGCCAGCAGCCAAGACGGTCGGGACGAGCAGTACTTC
>TRBV4-1|-|TRBD2|TRBJ2-3
CASSQDRLAVWGTQYF
TGCGCCAGCAGCCAAGATCGGCTAGCGGTGTGGGGTACGCAGTATTTT
>TRBV29-1|-|-|TRBJ2-7
CSVLLDYEQYF
TGCAGCGTCCTCTTAGACTACGAGCAGTACTTC
>TRBV29-1|-|TRBD1|TRBJ1-1
CSVEVGQPGAFF
TGCAGCGTTGAAGTGGGACAGCCGGGAGCTTTCTTT
>TRBV25-1|few|-|TRBJ1-1
CASTSIRGTEAFF
TGTGCCAGCACAAGTATTAGGGGGACTGAAGCTTTCTTT
>TRBV11-2|-|TRBD1|TRBJ1-4
CASSLESPGQGDEKLFF
TGTGCCAGCAGCTTAGAGTCCCCGGGACAGGGAGACGAAAAACTGTTTTTT
>TRBV14|-|-|TRBJ2-5
CASSPYLTGRWLETQYF
TGTGCCAGCAGCCCATATCTCACAGGGCGGTGGTTAGAGACCCAGTACTTC
>TRBV4-2|-|-|TRBJ1-2
CASSQVAFIEANYGYTF
TGTGCCAGCAGCCAAGTCGCTTTTATAGAAGCTAACTATGGCTACACCTTC
>TRBV7-8|-|-|TRBJ1-2
CASSLNSGYGYTF
TGTGCCAGCAGCTTAAACAGCGGCTATGGCTACACCTTC
>TRBV6-5|once|TRBD2|TRBJ2-7
CASRQGLAVSYEQYF
TGTGCCAGCAGGCAAGGACTAGCAGTGTCCTACGAGCAGTACTTC
>TRBV28|-|-|TRBJ2-3
CASRGLRESSTDTQYF
TGTGCCAGCAGGGGTTTGCGGGAATCATCCACAGATACGCAGTATTTT